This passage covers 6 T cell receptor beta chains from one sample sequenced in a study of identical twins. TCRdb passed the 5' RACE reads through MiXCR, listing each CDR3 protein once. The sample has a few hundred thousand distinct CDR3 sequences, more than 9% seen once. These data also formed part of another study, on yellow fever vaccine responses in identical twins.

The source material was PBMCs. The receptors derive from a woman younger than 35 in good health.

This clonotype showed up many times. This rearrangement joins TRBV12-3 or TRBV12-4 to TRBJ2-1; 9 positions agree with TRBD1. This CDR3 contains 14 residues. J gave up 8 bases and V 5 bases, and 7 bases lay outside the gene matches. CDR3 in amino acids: CASSHDRGVDEQFF. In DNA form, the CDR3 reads TGTGCCAGCAGTCATGACAGGGGGGTGGATGAGCAGTTCTTC.

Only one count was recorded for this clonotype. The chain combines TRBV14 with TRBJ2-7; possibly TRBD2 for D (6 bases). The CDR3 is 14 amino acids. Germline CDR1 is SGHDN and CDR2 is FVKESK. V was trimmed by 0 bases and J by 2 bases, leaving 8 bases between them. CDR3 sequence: CASSQERGPYEQYF. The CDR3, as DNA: TGTGCCAGCAGCCAAGAGCGGGGCCCCTACGAGCAGTACTTC.

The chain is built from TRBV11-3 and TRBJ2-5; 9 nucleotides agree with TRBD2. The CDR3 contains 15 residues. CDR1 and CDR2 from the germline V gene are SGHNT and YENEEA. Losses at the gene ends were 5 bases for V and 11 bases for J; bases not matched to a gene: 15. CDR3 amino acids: CASSPGGVAGDLQYF. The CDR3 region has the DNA TGTGCCAGCAGCCCCGGTGGAGTAGCGGGAGACTTACAGTACTTC.

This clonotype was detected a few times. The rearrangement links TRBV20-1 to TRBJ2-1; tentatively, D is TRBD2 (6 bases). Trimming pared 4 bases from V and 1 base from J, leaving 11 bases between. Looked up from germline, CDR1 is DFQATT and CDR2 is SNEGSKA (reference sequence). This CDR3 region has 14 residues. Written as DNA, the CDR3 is TGCAGTGCTAAATTGGCGGGATCCTACAATGAGCAGTTCTTC. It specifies CSAKLAGSYNEQFF.

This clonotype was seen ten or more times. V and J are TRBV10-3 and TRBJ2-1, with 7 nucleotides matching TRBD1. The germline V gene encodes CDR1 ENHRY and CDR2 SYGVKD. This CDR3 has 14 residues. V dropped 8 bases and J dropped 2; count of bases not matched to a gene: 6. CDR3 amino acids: CAIGWDRTYNEQFF. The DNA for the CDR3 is TGTGCCATCGGTTGGGACAGAACCTACAATGAGCAGTTCTTC.

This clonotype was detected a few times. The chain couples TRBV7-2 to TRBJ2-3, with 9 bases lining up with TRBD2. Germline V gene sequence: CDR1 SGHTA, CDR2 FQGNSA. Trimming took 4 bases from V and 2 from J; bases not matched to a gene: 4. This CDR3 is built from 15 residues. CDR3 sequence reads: CASSSVAGATDTQYF. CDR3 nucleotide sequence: TGTGCCAGCAGCTCCGTAGCGGGGGCCACAGATACGCAGTATTTT.